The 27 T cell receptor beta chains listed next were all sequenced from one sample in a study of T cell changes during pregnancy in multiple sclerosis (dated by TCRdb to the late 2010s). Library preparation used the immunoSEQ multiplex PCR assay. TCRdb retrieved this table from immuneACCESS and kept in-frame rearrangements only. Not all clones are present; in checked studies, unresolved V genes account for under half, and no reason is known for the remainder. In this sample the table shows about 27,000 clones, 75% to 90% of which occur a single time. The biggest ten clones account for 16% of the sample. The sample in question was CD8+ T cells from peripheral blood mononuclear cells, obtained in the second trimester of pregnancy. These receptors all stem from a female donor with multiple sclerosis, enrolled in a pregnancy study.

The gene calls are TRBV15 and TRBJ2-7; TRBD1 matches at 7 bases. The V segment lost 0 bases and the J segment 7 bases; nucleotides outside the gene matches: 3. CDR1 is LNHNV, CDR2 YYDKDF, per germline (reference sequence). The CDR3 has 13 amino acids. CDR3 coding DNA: TGTGCCACCAGCAGAGATTCGGGACAGGAGCAGTACTTC. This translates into CATSRDSGQEQYF. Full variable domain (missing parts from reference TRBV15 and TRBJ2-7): DAMVIQNPRYQVTQFGKPVTLSCSQTLNHNVMYWYQQKSSQAPKLLFHYYDKDFNNEADTPDNFQSRRPNTSFCFLDIRSPGLGDTAMYLCATSRDSGQEQYFGPGTRLTVT.

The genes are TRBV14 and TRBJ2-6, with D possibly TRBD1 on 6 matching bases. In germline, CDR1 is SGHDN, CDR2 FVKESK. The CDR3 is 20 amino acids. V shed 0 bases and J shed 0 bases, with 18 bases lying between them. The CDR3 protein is CASSQEGFSRDISGANVLTF. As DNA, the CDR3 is TGTGCCAGCAGCCAAGAGGGCTTCAGCAGGGACATCTCTGGGGCCAACGTCCTGACTTTC.

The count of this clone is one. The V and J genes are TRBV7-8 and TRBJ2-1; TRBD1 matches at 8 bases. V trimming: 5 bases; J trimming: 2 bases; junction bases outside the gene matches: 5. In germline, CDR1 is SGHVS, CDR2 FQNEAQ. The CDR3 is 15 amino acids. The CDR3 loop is CASSPKTGAYNEQFF. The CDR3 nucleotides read TGTGCCAGCAGCCCCAAGACAGGGGCCTACAATGAGCAGTTCTTC.

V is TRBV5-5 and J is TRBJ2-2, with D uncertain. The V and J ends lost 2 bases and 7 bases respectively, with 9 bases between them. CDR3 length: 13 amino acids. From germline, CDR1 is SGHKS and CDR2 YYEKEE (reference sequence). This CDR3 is CASSFATGGELFF. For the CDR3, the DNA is TGTGCCAGCAGCTTCGCTACCGGCGGGGAGCTGTTTTTT.

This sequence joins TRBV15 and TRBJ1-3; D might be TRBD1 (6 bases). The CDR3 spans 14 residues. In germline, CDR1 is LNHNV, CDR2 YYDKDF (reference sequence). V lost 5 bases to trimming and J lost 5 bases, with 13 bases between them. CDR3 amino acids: CATSRSRGRNTIYF. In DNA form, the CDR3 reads TGTGCCACCAGCCGAAGCAGGGGCCGAAACACCATATATTTT.

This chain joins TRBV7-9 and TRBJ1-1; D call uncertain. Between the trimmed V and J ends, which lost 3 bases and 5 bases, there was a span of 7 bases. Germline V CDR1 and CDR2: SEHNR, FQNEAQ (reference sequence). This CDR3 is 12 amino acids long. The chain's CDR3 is CASSFVRTEAFF. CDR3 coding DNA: TGTGCCAGCAGCTTTGTGAGAACTGAAGCTTTCTTT.

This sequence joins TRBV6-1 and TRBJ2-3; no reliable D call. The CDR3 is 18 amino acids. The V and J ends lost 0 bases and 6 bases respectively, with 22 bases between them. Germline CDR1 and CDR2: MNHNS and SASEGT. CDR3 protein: CASSEAPPISLVSDTQYF. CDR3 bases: TGTGCCAGCAGTGAAGCCCCTCCTATTTCTTTAGTTTCTGATACGCAGTATTTT.

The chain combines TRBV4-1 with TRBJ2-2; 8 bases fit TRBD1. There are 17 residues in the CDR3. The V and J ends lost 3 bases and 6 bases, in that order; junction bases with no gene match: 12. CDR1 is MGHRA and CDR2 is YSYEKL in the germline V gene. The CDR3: CASSHQRLDRAPGELFF. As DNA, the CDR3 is TGCGCCAGCAGCCACCAAAGACTGGACAGGGCCCCCGGGGAGCTGTTTTTT.

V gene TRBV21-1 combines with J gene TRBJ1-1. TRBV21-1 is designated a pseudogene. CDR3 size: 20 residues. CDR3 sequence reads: CASSLISPRFSLGGPTEAFF. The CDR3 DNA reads TGTGCCAGCAGCCTTATTTCACCTCGATTTTCATTGGGGGGGCCCACTGAAGCTTTCTTT.

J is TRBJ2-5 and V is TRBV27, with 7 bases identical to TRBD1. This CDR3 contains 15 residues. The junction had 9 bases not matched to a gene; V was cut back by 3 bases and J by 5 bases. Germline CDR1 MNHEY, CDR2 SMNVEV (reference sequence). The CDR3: CASSFRQGSGETQYF. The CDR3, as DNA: TGTGCCAGCAGTTTCCGACAGGGATCCGGGGAGACCCAGTACTTC.

The CDR3 spells CASSPLAGAETEAFF. CDR3 DNA sequence: TGTGCCAGCAGCCCCTTAGCGGGGGCGGAGACTGAAGCTTTCTTT. This chain joins TRBV2 and TRBJ1-1, with a tentative D call TRBD1 (6 bases). The CDR3 has 15 residues. Germline loops: CDR1 SNHLY, CDR2 FYNNEI. V was clipped by 6 bases and J by 5 bases, with 19 bases between them.

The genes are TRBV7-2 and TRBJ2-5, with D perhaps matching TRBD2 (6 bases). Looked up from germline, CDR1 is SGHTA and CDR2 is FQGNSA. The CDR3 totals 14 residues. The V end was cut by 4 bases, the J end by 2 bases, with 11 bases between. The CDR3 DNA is TGTGCCAGCAGCTGGAGGGTCGGACAAGAGACCCAGTACTTC. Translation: CASSWRVGQETQYF.

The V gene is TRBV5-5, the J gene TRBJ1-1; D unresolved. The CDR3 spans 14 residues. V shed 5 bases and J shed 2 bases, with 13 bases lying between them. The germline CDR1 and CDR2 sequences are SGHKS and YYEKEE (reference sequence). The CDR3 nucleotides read TGTGCCAGCAGGGAGGTGGGGAAAAACACTGAAGCTTTCTTT. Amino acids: CASREVGKNTEAFF.

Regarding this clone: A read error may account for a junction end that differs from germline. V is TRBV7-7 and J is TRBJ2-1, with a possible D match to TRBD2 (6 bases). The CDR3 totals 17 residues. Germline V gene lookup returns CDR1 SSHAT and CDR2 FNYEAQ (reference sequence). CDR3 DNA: TGTGCTAGCAGCCCCTCTCTTGGCGGGGCATCCTACAATGAGCAGTTCTTC. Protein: CASSPSLGGASYNEQFF.

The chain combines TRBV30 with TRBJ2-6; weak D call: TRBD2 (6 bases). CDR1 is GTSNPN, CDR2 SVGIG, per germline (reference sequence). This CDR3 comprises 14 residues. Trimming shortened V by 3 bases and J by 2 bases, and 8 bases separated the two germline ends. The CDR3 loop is CAWSGGAGANVLTF. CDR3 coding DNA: TGTGCCTGGAGCGGGGGTGCTGGGGCCAACGTCCTGACTTTC.

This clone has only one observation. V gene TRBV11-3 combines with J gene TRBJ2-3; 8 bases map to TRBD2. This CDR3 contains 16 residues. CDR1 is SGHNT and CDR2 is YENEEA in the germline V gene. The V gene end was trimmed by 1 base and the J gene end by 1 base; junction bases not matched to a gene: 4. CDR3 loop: CASSLGAGDGTDTQYF. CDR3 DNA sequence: TGTGCCAGCAGCTTAGGAGCGGGAGACGGCACAGATACGCAGTATTTT. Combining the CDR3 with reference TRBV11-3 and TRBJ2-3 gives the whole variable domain EAGVVQSPRYKIIEKKQPVAFWCNPISGHNTLYWYLQNLGQGPELLIRYENEEAVDDSQLPKDRFSAERLKGVDSTLKIQPAELGDSAVYLCASSLGAGDGTDTQYFGPGTRLTVL.

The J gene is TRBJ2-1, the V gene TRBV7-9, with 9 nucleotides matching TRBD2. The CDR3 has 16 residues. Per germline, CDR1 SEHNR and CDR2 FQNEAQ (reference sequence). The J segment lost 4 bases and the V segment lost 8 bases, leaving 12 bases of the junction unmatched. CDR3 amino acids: CASGGFSGSSYNEQFF. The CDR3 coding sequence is TGTGCCAGCGGGGGTTTTAGCGGGAGCTCATACAATGAGCAGTTCTTC.

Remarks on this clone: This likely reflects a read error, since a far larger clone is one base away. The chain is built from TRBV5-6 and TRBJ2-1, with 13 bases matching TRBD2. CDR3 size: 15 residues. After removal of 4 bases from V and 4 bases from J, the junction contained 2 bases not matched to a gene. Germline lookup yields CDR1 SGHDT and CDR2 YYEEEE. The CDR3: CASSVGLAGYNEQFF. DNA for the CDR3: TGTGCCAGCAGCGTGGGACTAGCGGGATACAATGAGCAGTTCTTC.

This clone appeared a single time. DNA of the CDR3: TGTGCCAGACTTCCTCTGGGGCCCACCGGGGAGCTGTTTTTT. This translates into CARLPLGPTGELFF. This rearrangement joins TRBV5-3 to TRBJ2-2; maybe TRBD1 (5 bases). TRBV5-3 is reported as an ORF; its role is uncertain. This CDR3 spans 14 amino acids. V lost 7 bases and J lost 4, with 14 bases in between.

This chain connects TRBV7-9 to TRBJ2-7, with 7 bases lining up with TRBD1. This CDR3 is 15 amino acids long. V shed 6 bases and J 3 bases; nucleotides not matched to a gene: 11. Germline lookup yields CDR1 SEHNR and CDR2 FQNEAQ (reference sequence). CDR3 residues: CASRAPGQLNYEQYF. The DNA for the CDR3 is TGTGCCAGCAGGGCTCCGGGACAGCTTAACTACGAGCAGTACTTC.

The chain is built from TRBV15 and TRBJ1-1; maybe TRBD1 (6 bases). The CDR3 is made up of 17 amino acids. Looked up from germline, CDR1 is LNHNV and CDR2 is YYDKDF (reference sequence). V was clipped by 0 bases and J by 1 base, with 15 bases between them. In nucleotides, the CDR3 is TGTGCCACCAGCAGAGATCCCAACGACAGGAGGAACACTGAAGCTTTCTTT. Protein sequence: CATSRDPNDRRNTEAFF. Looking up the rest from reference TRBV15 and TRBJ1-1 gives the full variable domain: DAMVIQNPRYQVTQFGKPVTLSCSQTLNHNVMYWYQQKSSQAPKLLFHYYDKDFNNEADTPDNFQSRRPNTSFCFLDIRSPGLGDTAMYLCATSRDPNDRRNTEAFFGQGTRLTVV.

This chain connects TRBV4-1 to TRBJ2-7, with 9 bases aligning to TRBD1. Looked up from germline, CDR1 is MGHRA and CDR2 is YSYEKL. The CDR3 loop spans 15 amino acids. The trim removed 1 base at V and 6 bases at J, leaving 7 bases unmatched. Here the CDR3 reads CASSQVAGQGGEQYF. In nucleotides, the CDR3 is TGCGCCAGCAGCCAAGTGGCGGGACAGGGTGGCGAGCAGTACTTC.

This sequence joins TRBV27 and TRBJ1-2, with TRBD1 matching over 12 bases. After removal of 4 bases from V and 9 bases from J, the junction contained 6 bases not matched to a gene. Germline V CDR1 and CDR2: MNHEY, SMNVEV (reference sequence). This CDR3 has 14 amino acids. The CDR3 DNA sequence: TGTGCCAGCAGTTCAACCGGGACAGGGGGCAGCTACACCTTC. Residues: CASSSTGTGGSYTF.

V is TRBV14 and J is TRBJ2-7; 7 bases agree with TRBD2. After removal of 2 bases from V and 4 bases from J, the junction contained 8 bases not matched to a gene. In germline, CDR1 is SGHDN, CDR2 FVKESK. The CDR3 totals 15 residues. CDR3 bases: TGTGCCAGCAGCCAACAGGACGGACTAGGGTACGAGCAGTACTTC. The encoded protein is CASSQQDGLGYEQYF.

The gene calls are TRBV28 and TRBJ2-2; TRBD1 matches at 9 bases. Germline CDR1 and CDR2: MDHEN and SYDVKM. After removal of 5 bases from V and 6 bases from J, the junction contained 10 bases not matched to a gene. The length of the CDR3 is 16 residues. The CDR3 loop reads CASSPVGDRVAGELFF. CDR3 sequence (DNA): TGTGCCAGCAGTCCTGTGGGGGACAGGGTAGCCGGGGAGCTGTTTTTT.

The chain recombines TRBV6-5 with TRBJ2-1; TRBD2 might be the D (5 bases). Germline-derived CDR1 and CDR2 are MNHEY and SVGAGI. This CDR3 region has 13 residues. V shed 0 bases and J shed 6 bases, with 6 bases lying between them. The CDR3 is CASSYSSGNEQFF. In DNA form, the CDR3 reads TGTGCCAGCAGTTACTCGAGCGGCAATGAGCAGTTCTTC.

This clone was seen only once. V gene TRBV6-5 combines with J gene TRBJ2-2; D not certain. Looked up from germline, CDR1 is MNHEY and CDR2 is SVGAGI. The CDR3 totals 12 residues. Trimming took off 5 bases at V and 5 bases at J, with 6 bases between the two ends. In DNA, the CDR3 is TGTGCCAGCAGTGGCATGACCGGGGAGCTGTTTTTT. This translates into CASSGMTGELFF.